This T cell receptor beta chain was identified during a study of beta chain features in type 1 diabetes. Study-level points and caveats: The influence of HLA type on TCRB rearrangement stayed undetermined. Reduced insertions and increased deletions marked VDJ junctions in type 1 diabetes patients. All four CD4+ subsets of Type 1 diabetes patients contained TCRB CDR3s that were moderately but significantly shorter.

As regards this clone: Its target is unknown. This same CDR3 is encoded by further DNA sequences in the sample.

Donors underwent one heparinised blood draw, around 100 mL on average. Expressed TCRB transcripts were sequenced because the entire RNA isolate underwent reverse transcription. Some clones are missing from TCRdb's copy, which holds only in-frame ones; the method was immunoSEQ multiplex PCR. The sample holds hundreds of thousands of clones, 11% to 15% seen once. This CDR3 is 12 amino acids long. The germline V gene has CDR1 SGHDT and CDR2 YYEEEE. The germline V and J ends were trimmed by 2 bases and 4 bases, with 7 bases remaining between them. The V gene is TRBV5-6, the J gene TRBJ2-7; tentatively, D is TRBD2 (5 bases). The TCR comes from a man between 18 and 35 years old with type 1 diabetes. Sample: naive CD4+ T cells from blood. The CDR3 region is CASSFRGYEQYF. The CDR3, as DNA: TGTGCCAGCAGCTTCCGCGGGTACGAGCAGTACTTC.